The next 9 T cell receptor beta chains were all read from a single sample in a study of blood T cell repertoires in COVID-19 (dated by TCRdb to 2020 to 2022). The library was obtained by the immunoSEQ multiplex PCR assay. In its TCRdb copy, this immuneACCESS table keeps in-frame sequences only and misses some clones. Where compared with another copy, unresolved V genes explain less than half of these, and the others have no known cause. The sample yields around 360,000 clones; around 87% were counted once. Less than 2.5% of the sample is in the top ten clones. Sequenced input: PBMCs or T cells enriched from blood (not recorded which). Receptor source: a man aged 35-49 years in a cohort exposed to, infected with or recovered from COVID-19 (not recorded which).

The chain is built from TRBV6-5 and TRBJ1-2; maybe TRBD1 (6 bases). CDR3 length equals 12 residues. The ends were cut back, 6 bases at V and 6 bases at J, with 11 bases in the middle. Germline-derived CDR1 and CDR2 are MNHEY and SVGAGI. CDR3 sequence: CASRPRTDGYTF. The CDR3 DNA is TGTGCCAGCAGACCTCGGACAGATGGCTACACCTTC.

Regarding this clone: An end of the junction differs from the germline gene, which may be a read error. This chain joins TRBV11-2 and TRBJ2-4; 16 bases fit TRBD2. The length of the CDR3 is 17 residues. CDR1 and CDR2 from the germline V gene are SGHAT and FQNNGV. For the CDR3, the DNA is TGTGCCAGCAGCCCCGGGACTAGCGGGAGGGTAATGAGCATTCAGTGCTTC. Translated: CASSPGTSGRVMSIQCF.

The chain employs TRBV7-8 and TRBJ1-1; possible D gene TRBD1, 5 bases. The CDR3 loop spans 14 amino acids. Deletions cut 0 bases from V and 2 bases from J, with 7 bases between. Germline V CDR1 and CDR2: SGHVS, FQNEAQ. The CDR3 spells CASSLAQGNTEAFF. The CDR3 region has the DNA TGTGCCAGCAGCTTAGCGCAGGGCAACACTGAAGCTTTCTTT.

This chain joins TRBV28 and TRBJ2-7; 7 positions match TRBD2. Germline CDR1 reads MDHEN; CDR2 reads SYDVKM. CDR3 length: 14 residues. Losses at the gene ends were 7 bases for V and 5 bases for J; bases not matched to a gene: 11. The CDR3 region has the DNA TGTGCCAGCAAAAGCGGCGGGAGTGTGCACGAGCAGTACTTC. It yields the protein CASKSGGSVHEQYF.

For the CDR3, the DNA is TGTGCCAGCAGTGAATGGGACACGACTAATTCACCCCTCCACTTT. It encodes CASSEWDTTNSPLHF. V and J are TRBV27 and TRBJ1-6, with a tentative D call TRBD1 (6 bases). Germline values: CDR1 MNHEY, CDR2 SMNVEV (reference sequence). The CDR3 spans 15 residues. Trimming pared 5 bases from V and 6 bases from J, leaving 14 bases between.

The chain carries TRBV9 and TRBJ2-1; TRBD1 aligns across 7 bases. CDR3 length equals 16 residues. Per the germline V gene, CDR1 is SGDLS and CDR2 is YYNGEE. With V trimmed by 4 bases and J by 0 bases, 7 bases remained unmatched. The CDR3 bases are TGTGCCAGCAGCCCACACAGGGGACGCTCCTACAATGAGCAGTTCTTC. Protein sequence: CASSPHRGRSYNEQFF.

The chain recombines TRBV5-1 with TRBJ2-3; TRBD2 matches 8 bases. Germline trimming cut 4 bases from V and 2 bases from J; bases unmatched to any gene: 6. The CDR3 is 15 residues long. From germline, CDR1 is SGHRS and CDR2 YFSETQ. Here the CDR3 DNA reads TGCGCCAGCAGCCTACCGGGACTAGTCACAGATACGCAGTATTTT. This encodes CASSLPGLVTDTQYF.

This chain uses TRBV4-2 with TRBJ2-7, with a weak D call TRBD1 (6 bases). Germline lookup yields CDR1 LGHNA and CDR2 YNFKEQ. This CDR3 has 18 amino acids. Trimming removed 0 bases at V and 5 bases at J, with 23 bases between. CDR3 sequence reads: CASSQEGAGEKVANEQYF. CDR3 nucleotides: TGTGCCAGCAGCCAAGAGGGCGCAGGGGAAAAAGTCGCGAACGAGCAGTACTTC.

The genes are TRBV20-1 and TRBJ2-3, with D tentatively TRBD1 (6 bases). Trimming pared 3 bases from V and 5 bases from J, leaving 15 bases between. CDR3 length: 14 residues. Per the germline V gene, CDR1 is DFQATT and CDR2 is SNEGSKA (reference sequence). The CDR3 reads CSASRRDKGDTQYF. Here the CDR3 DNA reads TGCAGTGCTAGTCGCCGGGACAAAGGAGATACGCAGTATTTT.